This is a list of T cell receptor beta chains from one sample in a study of cytomegalovirus exposure and HLA in healthy donors. Data came from immunoSEQ multiplex PCR; TCRdb stores just in-frame clones and leaves some out. The table includes 120,000 or so clones, over 65% detected once. The sequenced sample consisted of PBMCs. The receptor set was obtained from a man younger than 45 in good health and CMV-seronegative. Each CDR3 is given with its conserved first and last residue. Fields, in order: D gene, V gene, J gene, clone size, CDR3 protein, CDR3 DNA. A D gene is named only where the DNA matches it firmly. Where a row states a size, it is once, few, many or the class of an expanded clone; other rows omit it.

d_gene: .; v_gene: TRBV15; j_gene: TRBJ2-1; abundance: .; CDR3aa: CATSRDRGHTDEQFF; CDR3nt: TGTGCCACCAGCAGAGATCGGGGTCATACCGATGAGCAGTTCTTC
d_gene: .; v_gene: TRBV6-1; j_gene: TRBJ2-7; abundance: .; CDR3aa: CASSEGGSSYEQYF; CDR3nt: TGTGCCAGCAGTGAAGGTGGGAGCTCCTACGAGCAGTACTTC
d_gene: TRBD1; v_gene: TRBV10-3; j_gene: TRBJ1-2; abundance: .; CDR3aa: CAISGTGTGSYGYTF; CDR3nt: TGTGCCATCAGTGGTACCGGGACAGGCTCTTATGGCTACACCTTC
d_gene: TRBD2; v_gene: TRBV5-6; j_gene: TRBJ2-3; abundance: .; CDR3aa: CASSLGGGSRDTQYF; CDR3nt: TGTGCCAGCAGCTTGGGGGGGGGTAGCAGGGATACGCAGTATTTT
d_gene: TRBD1; v_gene: TRBV5-1; j_gene: TRBJ2-1; abundance: once; CDR3aa: CASSGQGMGNEQFF; CDR3nt: TGCGCCAGCAGCGGACAGGGTATGGGCAATGAGCAGTTCTTC
d_gene: .; v_gene: TRBV5-1; j_gene: TRBJ1-3; abundance: .; CDR3aa: CASSLDAGPSGNTIYF; CDR3nt: TGCGCCAGCAGCTTGGATGCAGGCCCCTCTGGAAACACCATATATTTT
d_gene: TRBD1; v_gene: TRBV6-1; j_gene: TRBJ2-7; abundance: .; CDR3aa: CASRAGTGVPEQYF; CDR3nt: TGTGCCAGCAGGGCAGGGACAGGGGTCCCCGAGCAGTACTTC
d_gene: TRBD1; v_gene: TRBV5-5; j_gene: TRBJ1-1; abundance: .; CDR3aa: CASSFWTGGDTEAFF; CDR3nt: TGTGCCAGCAGCTTCTGGACAGGGGGGGACACTGAAGCTTTCTTT
d_gene: .; v_gene: TRBV4-1; j_gene: TRBJ1-1; abundance: .; CDR3aa: CASSQDLLRGITEAFF; CDR3nt: TGCGCCAGCAGCCAAGATCTGCTGAGAGGGATCACTGAAGCTTTCTTT
d_gene: TRBD1; v_gene: TRBV28; j_gene: TRBJ1-5; abundance: .; CDR3aa: CASSPGQGNQPQHF; CDR3nt: TGTGCCAGCAGTCCGGGACAGGGGAATCAGCCCCAGCATTTT
d_gene: .; v_gene: TRBV5-1; j_gene: TRBJ2-7; abundance: few; CDR3aa: CASSYRTPYEQYF; CDR3nt: TGCGCCAGCAGCTACAGGACCCCCTACGAGCAGTACTTC
d_gene: TRBD1; v_gene: TRBV30; j_gene: TRBJ1-2; abundance: few; CDR3aa: CAWSAVAGGYGYTF; CDR3nt: TGTGCCTGGAGTGCGGTGGCAGGGGGCTATGGCTACACCTTC
d_gene: TRBD2; v_gene: TRBV10-1; j_gene: TRBJ2-1; abundance: .; CDR3aa: CASSEGTSGSLEQFF; CDR3nt: TGCGCCAGCAGTGAGGGGACTAGCGGGAGTCTTGAGCAGTTCTTC
d_gene: TRBD1; v_gene: TRBV6-1; j_gene: TRBJ1-5; abundance: .; CDR3aa: CASREGAGNQPQHF; CDR3nt: TGTGCCAGCAGGGAGGGGGCTGGTAATCAGCCCCAGCATTTT
d_gene: TRBD1; v_gene: TRBV5-5; j_gene: TRBJ1-5; abundance: .; CDR3aa: CASSLAEDRGFAFGQPQHF; CDR3nt: TGTGCCAGCAGCTTGGCCGAAGACAGGGGGTTTGCTTTCGGGCAGCCCCAGCATTTT
d_gene: .; v_gene: TRBV2; j_gene: TRBJ1-1; abundance: .; CDR3aa: CASRLGQPNTEAFF; CDR3nt: TGTGCCAGCAGACTCGGACAGCCGAACACTGAAGCTTTCTTT
d_gene: TRBD1; v_gene: TRBV28; j_gene: TRBJ1-1; abundance: .; CDR3aa: CASSSSRGRWDTEAFF; CDR3nt: TGTGCCAGCAGTTCCAGCAGGGGGCGGTGGGACACTGAAGCTTTCTTT
d_gene: .; v_gene: TRBV28; j_gene: TRBJ2-2; abundance: .; CDR3aa: CASSLSGNTGELFF; CDR3nt: TGTGCCAGCAGTTTATCCGGGAACACCGGGGAGCTGTTTTTT
d_gene: .; v_gene: TRBV7-7; j_gene: TRBJ2-5; abundance: .; CDR3aa: CASSRQPGGGGGETQYF; CDR3nt: TGTGCCAGCAGCCGTCAGCCAGGGGGCGGGGGGGGTGAGACCCAGTACTTC
d_gene: TRBD1; v_gene: TRBV5-4; j_gene: TRBJ2-2; abundance: few; CDR3aa: CASTLTGTVTGELFF; CDR3nt: TGTGCCAGCACGCTGACAGGGACAGTTACCGGGGAGCTGTTTTTT
d_gene: .; v_gene: TRBV2; j_gene: TRBJ2-7; abundance: .; CDR3aa: CASSTGLGDEQYF; CDR3nt: TGTGCCAGCAGCACAGGGCTTGGAGACGAGCAGTACTTC
d_gene: .; v_gene: TRBV6-1; j_gene: TRBJ1-5; abundance: few; CDR3aa: CASSESGGSNQPQHF; CDR3nt: TGTGCCAGCAGTGAATCAGGAGGGAGCAATCAGCCCCAGCATTTT
d_gene: TRBD1; v_gene: TRBV30; j_gene: TRBJ1-4; abundance: .; CDR3aa: CAWKQGPSPQNEKLFF; CDR3nt: TGTGCCTGGAAACAGGGGCCTAGTCCCCAAAATGAAAAACTGTTTTTT
d_gene: TRBD2; v_gene: TRBV6-1; j_gene: TRBJ2-7; abundance: few; CDR3aa: CATEISGGLEQYF; CDR3nt: TGTGCCACCGAGATTAGCGGGGGGCTCGAGCAGTACTTC
d_gene: .; v_gene: TRBV5-4; j_gene: TRBJ1-1; abundance: .; CDR3aa: CASSKGTSGVYTEAFF; CDR3nt: TGTGCCAGCAGCAAAGGGACGTCGGGGGTTTACACTGAAGCTTTCTTT
d_gene: TRBD1; v_gene: TRBV9; j_gene: TRBJ1-5; abundance: .; CDR3aa: CASSPDRGHQPQHF; CDR3nt: TGTGCCAGCAGTCCGGACAGGGGGCATCAGCCCCAGCATTTT
d_gene: TRBD1; v_gene: TRBV5-1; j_gene: TRBJ1-2; abundance: .; CDR3aa: CASSVGTGMEGYTF; CDR3nt: TGCGCCAGCAGCGTCGGGACAGGGATGGAAGGCTACACCTTC
d_gene: TRBD1; v_gene: TRBV13; j_gene: TRBJ2-1; abundance: .; CDR3aa: CASSPTGTGRNEQFF; CDR3nt: TGTGCCAGCAGCCCGACCGGGACAGGGAGGAATGAGCAGTTCTTC
d_gene: .; v_gene: TRBV2; j_gene: TRBJ1-2; abundance: .; CDR3aa: CASSEGEDYGYTF; CDR3nt: TGTGCCAGCAGTGAAGGAGAGGATTATGGCTACACCTTC
d_gene: .; v_gene: TRBV11-2; j_gene: TRBJ2-3; abundance: .; CDR3aa: CASSLLPRQAATQGTQYF; CDR3nt: TGTGCCAGCAGCTTACTGCCCCGACAGGCCGCTACACAAGGCACGCAGTATTTT
d_gene: .; v_gene: TRBV6-5; j_gene: TRBJ2-7; abundance: few; CDR3aa: CASSYSGRGTYEQYF; CDR3nt: TGTGCCAGCAGTTACTCGGGCAGGGGTACCTACGAGCAGTACTTC
d_gene: .; v_gene: TRBV28; j_gene: TRBJ1-6; abundance: .; CDR3aa: CASSSGGSSYNSPLHF; CDR3nt: TGTGCCAGCTCTTCCGGGGGGAGCTCCTATAATTCACCCCTCCACTTT
d_gene: TRBD1; v_gene: TRBV19; j_gene: TRBJ1-1; abundance: .; CDR3aa: CASSTPLTGGTEAFF; CDR3nt: TGTGCCAGTAGTACCCCACTGACAGGGGGAACAGAAGCTTTCTTT
d_gene: .; v_gene: TRBV9; j_gene: TRBJ1-3; abundance: .; CDR3aa: CASSVGDSRNTIYF; CDR3nt: TGTGCCAGCAGCGTAGGAGACAGCCGAAACACCATATATTTT
d_gene: .; v_gene: TRBV27; j_gene: TRBJ2-7; abundance: .; CDR3aa: CASGILADLPSYEQYF; CDR3nt: TGTGCCAGCGGCATTCTAGCAGACTTACCCTCCTACGAGCAGTACTTC
d_gene: .; v_gene: TRBV7-8; j_gene: TRBJ1-1; abundance: .; CDR3aa: CASSLVRQVNTEAFF; CDR3nt: TGTGCCAGCAGCTTAGTCCGACAGGTGAACACTGAAGCTTTCTTT
d_gene: .; v_gene: TRBV10-3; j_gene: TRBJ1-5; abundance: .; CDR3aa: CAISGGQDLNQPQHF; CDR3nt: TGTGCCATCAGTGGAGGGCAGGATCTAAATCAGCCCCAGCATTTT
d_gene: TRBD1; v_gene: TRBV4-1; j_gene: TRBJ2-3; abundance: .; CDR3aa: CASSQHRTGSDTQYF; CDR3nt: TGCGCCAGCAGCCAACATAGGACAGGTAGTGATACGCAGTATTTT
d_gene: .; v_gene: TRBV27; j_gene: TRBJ1-2; abundance: .; CDR3aa: CASSPREGYNYGYTF; CDR3nt: TGTGCCAGCAGTCCCCGGGAGGGATATAACTATGGCTACACCTTC
d_gene: .; v_gene: TRBV6-5; j_gene: TRBJ1-2; abundance: .; CDR3aa: CASSYADSEYGYTF; CDR3nt: TGTGCCAGCAGTTACGCGGACAGTGAATATGGCTACACCTTC
d_gene: TRBD2; v_gene: TRBV7-7; j_gene: TRBJ2-1; abundance: .; CDR3aa: CASSLGGAGGWHEQFF; CDR3nt: TGTGCCAGCAGCTTAGGAGGGGCGGGAGGGTGGCATGAGCAGTTCTTC
d_gene: TRBD2; v_gene: TRBV6-5; j_gene: TRBJ2-1; abundance: .; CDR3aa: CASSIRTSGSDEQFF; CDR3nt: TGTGCCAGCAGCATTAGGACTAGCGGGAGCGATGAGCAGTTCTTC
d_gene: TRBD1; v_gene: TRBV28; j_gene: TRBJ1-2; abundance: few; CDR3aa: CASSKLQGAGVHGYTF; CDR3nt: TGTGCCAGCTCAAAACTACAGGGGGCGGGCGTCCATGGCTACACCTTC
d_gene: .; v_gene: TRBV6-4; j_gene: TRBJ1-2; abundance: .; CDR3aa: CASSERGESGYTF; CDR3nt: TGTGCCAGCAGTGAACGGGGGGAATCGGGCTACACCTTC
d_gene: .; v_gene: TRBV5-1; j_gene: TRBJ2-4; abundance: .; CDR3aa: CASSSGGTKNIQYF; CDR3nt: TGCGCCAGCAGCTCTGGGGGGACCAAAAACATTCAGTACTTC
d_gene: .; v_gene: TRBV27; j_gene: TRBJ2-5; abundance: once; CDR3aa: CASSLTGTFQETQYF; CDR3nt: TGTGCCAGCAGTTTAACAGGTACCTTCCAAGAGACCCAGTACTTC
d_gene: .; v_gene: TRBV25-1; j_gene: TRBJ1-6; abundance: .; CDR3aa: CASSEHMDSNSPLHF; CDR3nt: TGTGCCAGCAGTGAACATATGGACAGTAATTCACCCCTCCACTTT
d_gene: .; v_gene: TRBV5-1; j_gene: TRBJ2-3; abundance: .; CDR3aa: CASSLAEGRADTQYF; CDR3nt: TGCGCCAGCAGCTTAGCGGAGGGGCGGGCAGATACGCAGTATTTT
d_gene: TRBD1; v_gene: TRBV9; j_gene: TRBJ1-3; abundance: .; CDR3aa: CASSARRGPGNTIYF; CDR3nt: TGTGCCAGCAGCGCTCGCAGGGGGCCTGGAAACACCATATATTTT
d_gene: .; v_gene: TRBV9; j_gene: TRBJ1-2; abundance: .; CDR3aa: CASTRDVGGNYGYTF; CDR3nt: TGTGCCAGCACGCGCGATGTGGGGGGAAACTATGGCTACACCTTC
d_gene: .; v_gene: TRBV28; j_gene: TRBJ1-2; abundance: .; CDR3aa: CASSQGNRGYTF; CDR3nt: TGTGCCAGCAGTCAGGGAAATCGCGGCTACACCTTC
d_gene: .; v_gene: TRBV30; j_gene: TRBJ1-1; abundance: once; CDR3aa: CAWSLGRRLNTEAFF; CDR3nt: TGTGCCTGGTCCCTCGGGAGGCGGTTGAACACTGAAGCTTTCTTT
d_gene: TRBD1; v_gene: TRBV28; j_gene: TRBJ1-5; abundance: .; CDR3aa: CASSSPRTGLGQPQHF; CDR3nt: TGTGCCAGCAGTTCCCCGAGGACAGGGTTGGGACAGCCCCAGCATTTT
d_gene: TRBD1; v_gene: TRBV28; j_gene: TRBJ1-1; abundance: .; CDR3aa: CASSPGDRNTEAFF; CDR3nt: TGTGCCAGCAGTCCTGGGGACAGGAACACTGAAGCTTTCTTT